The rows below give T cell receptor beta chains drawn from one sample of a study of blood T cell repertoires in COVID-19. The method was immunoSEQ multiplex PCR; TCRdb's version includes in-frame clones alone and lacks a portion of them. The sample contains about 64,000 clones, about 88% of which appear only once. The specimen sequenced was peripheral blood. The receptor source for this set is a man in his sixties or seventies with acute or convalescent COVID-19. Each CDR3 is given with its conserved first and last residue. The order of the fields is V gene, J gene, D gene, CDR3 protein. The D gene is left open where the match is weak.

TRBV6-2/TRBV6-3	TRBJ1-1	TRBD1	CASSFGQGGVTEAFF
TRBV9	TRBJ2-3	NA	CASTLSTGARDTQYF
TRBV12-3/TRBV12-4	TRBJ2-7	NA	CASSLGRAYEQYF
TRBV7-7	TRBJ2-1	NA	CASSPTWGRSPINNEQFF
TRBV28	TRBJ2-3	NA	CASTQGGFSTDTQYF
TRBV28	TRBJ2-7	TRBD2	CASSGSGGAEDEQYF
TRBV11-2	TRBJ1-4	NA	CASRRQATGYLGKLFF
TRBV28	TRBJ1-5	TRBD1	CASSAGGFRNQPQHF
TRBV4-3	TRBJ2-2	TRBD1	CASSLDRVGTGELFF
TRBV7-2	TRBJ2-7	NA	CASSLDRQPSYEQYF
TRBV4-3	TRBJ2-3	TRBD1	CASSQDSTGGTDTQYF
TRBV20-1	TRBJ1-1	NA	CSALHTGEAFF
TRBV7-9	TRBJ2-4	TRBD1	CASTNRPLRDRGLGNIQYF
TRBV6-6	TRBJ2-3	TRBD1	CASTPPTGYSADTQYF
TRBV29-1	TRBJ2-7	TRBD1	CSVISDRGHFYEQYF
TRBV9	TRBJ1-2	TRBD1	CASSVEGQGNYGYTF
TRBV6-2/TRBV6-3	TRBJ1-2	TRBD1	CASTFSGGLSNGYTF
TRBV10-3	TRBJ1-5	NA	CAIKGQGHQPQHF
TRBV7-9	TRBJ2-7	TRBD1	CASSFGQESYEQYF
TRBV3-1/TRBV3-2	TRBJ1-3	NA	CAGSPRGSSGNTIYF
TRBV7-8	TRBJ2-5	NA	CASSLGLPRETQYF
TRBV30	TRBJ2-5	NA	CAWSVGAQETQYF
TRBV6-5	TRBJ1-3	NA	CASSSPRATGGNTIYF
TRBV18	TRBJ1-5	TRBD1	CASSPRRTGDSNQPQHF
TRBV6-5	TRBJ1-2	NA	CASSYGVSYGYTF
TRBV7-9	TRBJ1-2	NA	CASSSQTLGSGYGYTF
TRBV4-2	TRBJ2-7	NA	CASSNRLGSDEQYF
TRBV5-4	TRBJ1-2	TRBD1	CASSPPGTVNYGYTF
TRBV7-2	TRBJ2-3	NA	CASSSLSGTQYF
TRBV14	TRBJ2-3	TRBD2	CASSQDLAGSDTQYF
TRBV6-2/TRBV6-3	TRBJ1-2	NA	CASSEQGYGYTF
TRBV5-4	TRBJ1-1	TRBD1	CASSSQGRYTEAFF
TRBV6-2/TRBV6-3	TRBJ1-2	NA	CASSDDSYGYTF
TRBV5-1	TRBJ2-7	NA	CASSPDSVSSYEQYF
TRBV7-3	TRBJ1-1	TRBD1	CASSPGQGSEAFF
TRBV19	TRBJ2-3	TRBD1	CASSIPGTGMGGTQYF
TRBV19	TRBJ1-2	NA	CASLNTGSSYGYTF
TRBV4-3	TRBJ2-7	TRBD1	CASSQGQGAYEQYF
TRBV30	TRBJ2-3	NA	CAWSTGPFTDTQYF
TRBV11-3	TRBJ2-3	NA	CASSSRPDTQYF
TRBV15	TRBJ1-4	TRBD1	CATSNRDRGLREKLFF
TRBV13	TRBJ2-3	TRBD2	CASSLSGGAEDTQYF
TRBV14	TRBJ2-5	TRBD2	CASSETSGGLGKETQYF
TRBV19	TRBJ1-2	NA	CASSKQGSYGYTF
TRBV5-1	TRBJ2-1	NA	CASSAKARSDEQFF
TRBV18	TRBJ2-4	NA	CASSATGAKNIQYF
TRBV6-2/TRBV6-3	TRBJ2-3	NA	CASSPIADTQYF
TRBV10-3	TRBJ2-7	NA	CAISESRDKGEQYF
TRBV15	TRBJ1-5	NA	CATSRGQGSNQPQHF
TRBV4-3	TRBJ1-6	NA	CASSQDRQTNSPLHF
TRBV7-2	TRBJ1-5	NA	CASSLVGGGNQPQHF